The clone carrying this T cell receptor beta chain was counted a few times. Its matching antigen is unknown. Assay: immunoSEQ multiplex PCR; the TCRdb copy retains only in-frame clones and omits some. This table has roughly 53,000 clones, over 75% appearing once. This entry belongs to a study of OX40 agonist ivuxolimab in advanced cancers. For the study at large: The group had a mean age of about 60 years, ranged from roughly 23 to 85, and was 80% to 85% male.

V lost 3 bases to trimming and J lost 5 bases, with 10 bases between them. Germline CDR1 SGHTA, CDR2 FQGNSA. The CDR3 is 13 amino acids. Overall study results and limits: The average count of expanded clones was higher among CD8+ T cells than among CD4+.

Exclusion applied to patients with autoimmune disease history or systemic immunosuppression. Researchers took blood at baseline, on cycle 4 day 1, and on cycle 7 day 1. This sequence was found in an adult with an advanced solid tumor such as melanoma, head and neck, liver or kidney cancer. This chain links TRBV7-2 with TRBJ1-1; D not resolved. This sample comprised CD4+ or CD8+ T cells sorted from blood, obtained in a trial of the OX40 agonist ivuxolimab. CDR3 bases: TGTGCCAGCAGCTTCCGATTGGAGACTGAAGCTTTCTTT. Translation gives CASSFRLETEAFF.